This TCR beta chain was identified in a study of T cells in Graves' hyperthyroidism and ophthalmopathy. Many counts were recorded for this clonotype. The antigen is unknown. The source material, RNA transcripts, was used to amplify TCR beta CDR3 regions. TCR CDR3 underwent first-round RT-PCR with the HTBI primer set. TCRdb reprocessed the multiplex PCR reads with MiXCR, giving one entry per CDR3 protein. The data contain 350,000 to 400,000 distinct CDR3 sequences, approximately 13% of them singletons. Study observations and caveats: Blood also carried most thyroid clonotypes expanded above 0.001.

Trimming removed 8 bases from V and 8 bases from J; junction bases left unmatched: 10. The CDR3 loop spans 14 amino acids. Per germline, CDR1 SNHLY and CDR2 FYNNEI. The clonotype originates from a woman aged 60-70 years with Graves' hyperthyroidism. This rearrangement joins TRBV2 to TRBJ2-1, with 9 bases lining up with TRBD2. Sequenced: blood. The chain's CDR3 is CASYPAGGLDEQFF. CDR3 nucleotides: TGTGCCAGCTATCCCGCGGGGGGGCTGGATGAGCAGTTCTTC.